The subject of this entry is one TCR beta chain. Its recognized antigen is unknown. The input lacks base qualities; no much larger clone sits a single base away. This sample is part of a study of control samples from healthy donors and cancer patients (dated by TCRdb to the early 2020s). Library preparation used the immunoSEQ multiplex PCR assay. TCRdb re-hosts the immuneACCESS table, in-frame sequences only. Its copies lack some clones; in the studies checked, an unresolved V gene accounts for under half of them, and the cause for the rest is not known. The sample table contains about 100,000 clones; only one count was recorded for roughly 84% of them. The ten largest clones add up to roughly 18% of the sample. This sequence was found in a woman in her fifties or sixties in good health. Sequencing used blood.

The nucleotide sequence is TGTGCCAGCACCCGGGCGGGGACAGGCTACGAGCAGTACTTC. The resulting protein is CASTRAGTGYEQYF. Recombination linked TRBV7-9 to TRBJ2-7; 8 bases in between match TRBD1. The CDR3, cysteine through phenylalanine, is 14 amino acids long. Only the CDR3 DNA stays, 42 bases, in frame from base 1. Sequences SEHNR (CDR1) and FQNEAQ (CDR2) are obtained from the germline V gene (reference sequence). Trimmed from V: 7 bases; trimmed from J: 3 bases; junction bases lacking a gene match: 8.